The 28 T cell receptor beta chains below all came from one sample that was sequenced in a study of blood T cell repertoires in COVID-19 (dated by TCRdb to 2018 to 2020). The library was obtained by the immunoSEQ multiplex PCR assay. This is the immuneACCESS table as TCRdb keeps it, with only in-frame sequences that have V and J called. A part of the clones is gone; compared with another copy, unresolved V genes explain less than half, and the rest is unexplained. The sample table shows 200,000 to 300,000 clones, and around 90% are seen once. Approximately 7.6% of the sample is taken by the ten largest. The specimen sequenced was peripheral blood. These receptors were taken from a man aged 55 to 70 who had recovered from COVID-19.

The chain links TRBV5-4 to TRBJ2-7; D remains unclear. CDR1 and CDR2 (germline): SGHNT, YYREEE (reference sequence). The CDR3 spans 15 residues. V lost 0 bases and J 3 bases, leaving 13 bases between the germline ends. CDR3 bases: TGTGCCAGCAGCTTGGATTTGGTTAGAAGCTACGAGCAGTACTTC. This gives the protein CASSLDLVRSYEQYF.

This chain connects TRBV7-2 to TRBJ2-3; D might be TRBD1 (5 bases). Germline CDR1 is SGHTA and CDR2 is FQGNSA. The CDR3 loop spans 13 amino acids. The V end was cut by 1 base, the J end by 9 bases, with 11 bases between. CDR3 protein: CASSLGREGTQYF. CDR3 nucleotide sequence: TGTGCCAGCAGCTTAGGCAGGGAAGGCACGCAGTATTTT.

V usage is TRBV6-5 and J usage is TRBJ1-1; D is unclear. Trimming removed 1 base from V and 5 bases from J, with 17 bases in between. The CDR3 is 16 residues long. The germline gives CDR1 MNHEY, CDR2 SVGAGI. The CDR3 reads CASSYFPRGQGTEAFF. The CDR3 DNA reads as TGTGCCAGCAGTTACTTCCCACGAGGCCAAGGAACTGAAGCTTTCTTT.

The chain joins TRBV4-2 to TRBJ2-1; 14 bases agree with TRBD2. The CDR3 has 18 residues. Germline V lookup: CDR1 LGHNA, CDR2 YNFKEQ. V was clipped by 0 bases and J by 8 bases; unmatched bases: 9. The CDR3 DNA follows: TGTGCCAGCAGCCAAGACCTCGTGACTAGCGGGGGGGCCTATGAGCAGTTCTTC. Amino acids: CASSQDLVTSGGAYEQFF.

In its sample, this clone was seen once. The V and J genes are TRBV6-5 and TRBJ2-3; TRBD2 matches at 8 bases. The CDR3 covers 15 residues. V shed 2 bases and J 1 base; nucleotides not matched to a gene: 2. The germline CDR1 and CDR2 sequences are MNHEY and SVGAGI. The CDR3 sequence: CASSYPAGGTDTQYF. The CDR3 DNA reads as TGTGCCAGCAGTTACCCAGCGGGGGGCACAGATACGCAGTATTTT.

The CDR3 spells CASSPQGRSSGNTIYF. The CDR3 bases are TGTGCCAGCAGCCCCCAGGGGCGGAGCTCTGGAAACACCATATATTTT. The V and J genes are TRBV9 and TRBJ1-3, with TRBD1 as a possible D gene (6 bases). V dropped 4 bases and J dropped 0 bases, with 14 bases sitting between them. The CDR3 runs to 16 residues. The germline V gene has CDR1 SGDLS and CDR2 YYNGEE.

The V and J genes are TRBV5-4 and TRBJ2-2; the match to TRBD2 covers 9 bases. CDR1 is SGHNT and CDR2 is YYREEE in the germline V gene (reference sequence). The CDR3 sequence is 17 residues long. V was pared by 4 bases and J by 1 base, with 8 bases of the junction left unmatched. CDR3 sequence: CASSVKTSGRNTGELFF. CDR3 in DNA: TGTGCCAGCAGCGTTAAGACTAGCGGAAGGAACACCGGGGAGCTGTTTTTT.

This chain joins TRBV5-1 and TRBJ2-1; D is perhaps TRBD1 (7 bases). The V and J ends lost 2 bases and 8 bases respectively, with 17 bases between them. Germline loops: CDR1 SGHRS, CDR2 YFSETQ. The CDR3 runs 15 residues. Here the CDR3 reads CASSFGAGGHDEQFF. In DNA, the CDR3 is TGCGCCAGCAGCTTCGGGGCAGGGGGGCACGATGAGCAGTTCTTC.

The chain recombines TRBV6-6 with TRBJ1-1; unclear D gene. The ends were cut back, 3 bases at V and 0 bases at J, with 14 bases in the middle. Germline CDR1 and CDR2: MNHNY and SVGAGI (reference sequence). The CDR3 extends over 16 amino acids. This chain's CDR3 is CASSYYGEVMNTEAFF. CDR3 bases: TGTGCCAGCAGTTATTATGGGGAGGTCATGAACACTGAAGCTTTCTTT.

The CDR3 DNA follows: TGTGCCAGCAGCGTAAGTCCAGGGTACGGAAACACCATATATTTT. Protein sequence: CASSVSPGYGNTIYF. The genes are TRBV9 and TRBJ1-3; tentative D call: TRBD1 (5 bases). Germline CDR1 is SGDLS and CDR2 is YYNGEE. V shed 1 base and J shed 4 bases, with 12 bases lying between them. This CDR3 is built from 15 residues.

This clone was recorded once. The genes are TRBV11-3 and TRBJ2-1, with 9 bases aligning to TRBD2. The CDR3 is 14 residues long. Germline loops: CDR1 SGHNT, CDR2 YENEEA. After removal of 1 base from V and 10 bases from J, the junction contained 5 bases not matched to a gene. The CDR3 loop is CASSLGVAGAEQFF. DNA for the CDR3: TGTGCCAGCAGCTTAGGGGTAGCGGGGGCGGAGCAGTTCTTC.

The chain uses TRBV27 and TRBJ2-7; 9 bases agree with TRBD1. The V gene's germline CDR1 is MNHEY and CDR2 SMNVEV (reference sequence). The CDR3 contains 15 residues. With V trimmed by 3 bases and J by 6 bases, 9 bases remained unmatched. CDR3 coding DNA: TGTGCCAGCAGTTTTGCGGACAGGGGAGGACGCGAGCAGTACTTC. It encodes CASSFADRGGREQYF.

The chain is built from TRBV7-8 and TRBJ1-6; unclear D gene. This CDR3 spans 15 amino acids. Germline-derived CDR1 and CDR2 are SGHVS and FQNEAQ. The ends were cut back, 5 bases at V and 4 bases at J, with 12 bases in the middle. As DNA, the CDR3 is TGTGCCAGCAGCCGGGCGGGAGGATATAATTCACCCCTCCACTTT. It specifies CASSRAGGYNSPLHF.

The chain is built from TRBV7-9 and TRBJ1-4; 9 bases line up with TRBD1. CDR1 is SEHNR and CDR2 is FQNEAQ in the germline V gene (reference sequence). This CDR3 comprises 14 residues. V dropped 5 bases and J dropped 8; count of bases not matched to a gene: 6. For the CDR3, the DNA is TGTGCCAGCAGCCCACGACAGGGGGGAGAAAAACTGTTTTTT. Protein product: CASSPRQGGEKLFF.

The chain couples TRBV21-1 to TRBJ2-2; the table's D call, TRBD1, was not checked against the DNA. TRBV21-1 is a pseudogene. This CDR3 has 17 residues. The DNA of the CDR3 is TGTGCCAGCAGCAAAGAGGGGCATCGCAGAAACACCGGGGAGCTGTTTTTT. Translated: CASSKEGHRRNTGELFF.

The chain couples TRBV11-1 to TRBJ1-1, with D unresolved. The CDR3 has 13 amino acids. Germline values: CDR1 SGHAT, CDR2 FQDESV (reference sequence). V lost 6 bases, J lost 2 bases, and 10 bases lay in between. CDR3 protein: CASSIFSNTEAFF. In DNA, the CDR3 is TGTGCCAGCAGTATCTTCTCCAACACTGAAGCTTTCTTT.

This CDR3 is CASSGTGYGYTF. The CDR3 DNA reads TGTGCCAGCAGTGGGACAGGGTATGGCTACACCTTC. V and J are TRBV2 and TRBJ1-2, with TRBD1 identical over 8 bases. J was trimmed by 5 bases and V by 4 bases; bases with no gene match: 0. The CDR3 length is 12 residues. The germline gives CDR1 SNHLY, CDR2 FYNNEI.

The rearrangement uses TRBV3-1 (or the pseudogene TRBV3-2) and TRBJ2-2; D gene ambiguous. Germline V gene sequence: CDR1 LGHDT, CDR2 YNNKEL (reference sequence). The CDR3 has 13 amino acids. V was cut by 0 bases and J by 10 bases, with 9 bases left in between. As DNA, the CDR3 is TGTGCCAGCAGCCAAGATCGCGATATGGAGCTGTTTTTT. It translates to CASSQDRDMELFF.

V gene TRBV11-2 combines with J gene TRBJ2-6, with 9 bases matching TRBD1. The CDR3 consists of 19 residues. Trimming removed 4 bases from V and 4 bases from J; junction bases left unmatched: 14. CDR1 and CDR2 (germline): SGHAT, FQNNGV. CDR3 in amino acids: CASSSRGRTGDRGANVLTF. The CDR3 nucleotides are TGTGCCAGCAGCTCCCGAGGTCGGACAGGGGATAGGGGGGCCAACGTCCTGACTTTC.

The chain links TRBV5-1 to TRBJ2-2, with a weak D call TRBD1 (6 bases). Trimming took 4 bases from V and 1 from J, leaving 17 bases between them. Germline V CDR1 and CDR2: SGHRS, YFSETQ. This CDR3 has 17 residues. The CDR3 is CASSQRTGLGNTGELFF. The CDR3 DNA reads TGCGCCAGCAGCCAGAGAACAGGGTTGGGGAACACCGGGGAGCTGTTTTTT.

CDR3 sequence reads: CASRKGTGKEDTQYF. Here the CDR3 DNA reads TGTGCCAGTAGGAAGGGGACAGGGAAAGAAGATACGCAGTATTTT. The rearrangement uses TRBV19 and TRBJ2-3, with 9 nucleotides matching TRBD1. From germline, CDR1 is LNHDA and CDR2 SQIVND (reference sequence). The CDR3 has 15 residues. Trimming removed 6 bases from V and 5 bases from J; junction bases left unmatched: 9.

The CDR3 region is CATSRGGISGYTF. CDR3 bases: TGTGCCACCAGCAGGGGAGGGATTTCTGGCTACACCTTC. The rearrangement links TRBV15 to TRBJ1-2; D is unclear. Deletions cut 3 bases from V and 7 bases from J, with 12 bases between. This CDR3 is 13 amino acids long. CDR1 and CDR2 from the germline V gene are LNHNV and YYDKDF (reference sequence).

The chain couples TRBV18 to TRBJ1-1; possibly TRBD1 for D (6 bases). V was cut by 6 bases and J by 4 bases, with 15 bases left in between. The CDR3 is 14 amino acids. Germline V CDR1 and CDR2: KGHSH, LQKENI. CDR3 sequence: CASSLTTGRTEAFF. The CDR3 DNA reads TGTGCCAGCTCGCTAACCACAGGGCGCACTGAAGCTTTCTTT.

To note about this clone: Additional DNA sequences in this sample encode the identical CDR3. This rearrangement joins TRBV18 to TRBJ2-7, with D possibly matching TRBD2 (6 bases). Per germline, CDR1 KGHSH and CDR2 LQKENI. V lost 6 bases and J 0 bases, leaving 9 bases between the germline ends. This CDR3 has 13 amino acids. CDR3 sequence: CASSGGSSYEQYF. The CDR3 DNA is TGTGCCAGCTCTGGGGGGAGCTCCTACGAGCAGTACTTC.

The V gene is TRBV6-5, the J gene TRBJ1-1; the D is unclear. The CDR3 loop spans 11 amino acids. V gave up 6 bases and J gave up 6 bases, with 8 bases separating them. Germline V lookup: CDR1 MNHEY, CDR2 SVGAGI. CDR3 coding DNA: TGTGCCAGCAGCCCAATTTCTGAAGCTTTCTTT. Its translation is CASSPISEAFF.

The chain has TRBV10-1 and TRBJ1-1; D is perhaps TRBD1 (5 bases). The V end lost 4 bases, the J end lost 5 bases, and 14 bases lay between the germline ends. There are 14 residues in the CDR3. Per germline, CDR1 WNHNN and CDR2 SYGVQD (reference sequence). In DNA form, the CDR3 reads TGCGCCAGCAGTGGAGGCTCAGGGAGGACTGAAGCTTTCTTT. This gives the protein CASSGGSGRTEAFF.

The chain joins TRBV3-1 (or the pseudogene TRBV3-2) to TRBJ1-2; D call uncertain. CDR1 and CDR2 (germline): LGHDT, YNNKEL (reference sequence). The CDR3 extends over 16 amino acids. Trimming took 4 bases from V and 0 from J, leaving 15 bases between them. CDR3 nucleotides: TGTGCCAGCAGCCGCTTCATGACATATACTAACTATGGCTACACCTTC. Its translation is CASSRFMTYTNYGYTF.

The rearrangement links TRBV7-9 to TRBJ1-1; perhaps TRBD1 as D (6 bases). V was cut by 0 bases and J by 6 bases, with 14 bases left in between. The CDR3 length is 15 residues. Germline loops: CDR1 SEHNR, CDR2 FQNEAQ (reference sequence). The CDR3: CASSLAQGMVPEAFF. The CDR3 DNA sequence: TGTGCCAGCAGCTTAGCCCAGGGGATGGTCCCTGAAGCTTTCTTT.